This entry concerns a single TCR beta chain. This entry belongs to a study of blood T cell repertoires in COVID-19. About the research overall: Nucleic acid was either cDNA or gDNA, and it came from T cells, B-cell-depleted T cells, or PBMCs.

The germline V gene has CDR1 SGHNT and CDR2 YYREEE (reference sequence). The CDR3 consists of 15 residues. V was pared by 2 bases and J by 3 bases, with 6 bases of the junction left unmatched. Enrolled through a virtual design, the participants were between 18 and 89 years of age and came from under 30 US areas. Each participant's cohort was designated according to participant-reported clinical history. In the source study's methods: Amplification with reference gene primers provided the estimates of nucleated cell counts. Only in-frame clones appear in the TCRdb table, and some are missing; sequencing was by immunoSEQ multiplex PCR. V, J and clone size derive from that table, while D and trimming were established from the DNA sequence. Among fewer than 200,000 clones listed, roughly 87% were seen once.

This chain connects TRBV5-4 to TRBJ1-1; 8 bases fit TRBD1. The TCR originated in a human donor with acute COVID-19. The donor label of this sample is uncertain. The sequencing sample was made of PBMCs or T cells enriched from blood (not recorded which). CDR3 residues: CASSLFDRGHTEAFF. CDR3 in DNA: TGTGCCAGCAGCTTATTCGACAGGGGTCACACTGAAGCTTTCTTT.